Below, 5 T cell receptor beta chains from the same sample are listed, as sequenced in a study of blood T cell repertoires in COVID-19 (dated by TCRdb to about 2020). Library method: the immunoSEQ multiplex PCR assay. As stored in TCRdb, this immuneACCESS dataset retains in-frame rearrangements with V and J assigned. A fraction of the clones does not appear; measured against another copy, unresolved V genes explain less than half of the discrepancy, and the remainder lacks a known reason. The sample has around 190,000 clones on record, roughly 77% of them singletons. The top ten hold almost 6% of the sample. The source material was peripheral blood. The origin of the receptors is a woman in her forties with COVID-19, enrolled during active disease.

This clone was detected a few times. Here the CDR3 reads CASRDLGGYGYTF. The CDR3 bases are TGTGCCAGCAGAGACCTAGGGGGCTATGGCTACACCTTC. The chain joins TRBV6-6 to TRBJ1-2; tentative D call: TRBD1 (6 bases). Germline-derived CDR1 and CDR2 are MNHNY and SVGAGI (reference sequence). The CDR3 is made up of 13 amino acids. Trimming took off 6 bases at V and 4 bases at J, with 12 bases between the two ends.

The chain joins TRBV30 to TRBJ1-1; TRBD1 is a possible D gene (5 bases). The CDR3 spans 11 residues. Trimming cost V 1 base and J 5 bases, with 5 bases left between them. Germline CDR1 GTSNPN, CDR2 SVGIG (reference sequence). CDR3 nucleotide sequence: TGTGCCTGGAGTGGACAGACTGAAGCTTTCTTT. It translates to CAWSGQTEAFF.

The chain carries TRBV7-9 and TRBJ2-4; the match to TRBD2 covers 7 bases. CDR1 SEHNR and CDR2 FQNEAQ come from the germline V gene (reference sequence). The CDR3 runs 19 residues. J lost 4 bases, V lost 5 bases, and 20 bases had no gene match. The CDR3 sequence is CASSPEYGLVLGSKNIQYF. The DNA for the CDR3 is TGTGCCAGCAGCCCTGAGTATGGACTAGTATTGGGAAGTAAAAACATTCAGTACTTC.

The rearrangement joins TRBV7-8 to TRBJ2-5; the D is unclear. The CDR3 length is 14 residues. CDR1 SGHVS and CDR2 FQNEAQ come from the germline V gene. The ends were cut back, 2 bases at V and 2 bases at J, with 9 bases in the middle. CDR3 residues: CASSLSNGQETQYF. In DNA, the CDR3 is TGTGCCAGCAGCTTATCGAACGGGCAAGAGACCCAGTACTTC. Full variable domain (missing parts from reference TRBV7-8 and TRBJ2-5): GAGVSQSPRYKVAKRGQDVALRCDPISGHVSLFWYQQALGQGPEFLTYFQNEAQLDKSGLPSDRFFAERPEGSVSTLKIQRTQQEDSAVYLCASSLSNGQETQYFGPGTRLLVL.

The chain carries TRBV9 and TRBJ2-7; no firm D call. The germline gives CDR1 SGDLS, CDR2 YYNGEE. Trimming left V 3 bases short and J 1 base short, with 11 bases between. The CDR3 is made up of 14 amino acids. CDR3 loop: CASSATLDSYEQYF. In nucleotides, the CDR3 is TGTGCCAGCAGCGCCACGCTAGATTCCTACGAGCAGTACTTC.